The present entry profiles one T cell receptor beta chain with its context. The antigen is undetermined. Treatment meaning: oral pan-JAK inhibitor, 5-10 mg twice daily. Both CD4+ and CD8+ T cells were separated by sorting PBMCs. This sample is drawn from a study of CD8+ T cells in alopecia areata. Per the germline V gene, CDR1 is MNHEY and CDR2 is SMNVEV (reference sequence). CDR3 size: 15 residues. Deletions cut 3 bases from V and 3 bases from J, with 12 bases between. Following extraction, RNA underwent reverse transcription to cDNA, which served as the sequencing template. Clones were read by immunoSEQ multiplex PCR, and TCRdb kept only the in-frame ones, dropping some. The sample lists about 190,000 clones; under 60% were seen once. Findings and limits, study-wide: It was observed that many expanded lesional clones persisted in scalp and blood during tofacitinib.

The clonotype was recovered from a human donor with alopecia areata. The sequencing here drew on CD8+ T cells sorted from blood, taken at week 24, from a patient treated with tofacitinib. The chain combines TRBV27 with TRBJ2-4; D is perhaps TRBD1 (6 bases). CDR3 bases: TGTGCCAGCAGTTTTATTCCAGGGGTCAAAAACATTCAGTACTTC. It is translated as CASSFIPGVKNIQYF.